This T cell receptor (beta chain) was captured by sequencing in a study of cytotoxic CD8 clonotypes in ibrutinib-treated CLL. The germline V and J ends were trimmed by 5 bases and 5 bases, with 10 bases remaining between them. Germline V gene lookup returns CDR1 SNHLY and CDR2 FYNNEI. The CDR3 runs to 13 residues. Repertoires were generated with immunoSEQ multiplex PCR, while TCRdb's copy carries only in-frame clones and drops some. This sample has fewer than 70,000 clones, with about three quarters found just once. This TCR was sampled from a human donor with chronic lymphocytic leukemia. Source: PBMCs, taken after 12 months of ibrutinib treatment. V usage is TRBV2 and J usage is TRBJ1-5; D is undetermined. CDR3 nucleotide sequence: TGTGCCAGCAGTTTAAGCCGAGATCAGCCCCAGCATTTT. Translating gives CASSLSRDQPQHF. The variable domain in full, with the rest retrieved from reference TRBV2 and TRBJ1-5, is EPEVTQTPSHQVTQMGQEVILRCVPISNHLYFYWYRQILGQKVEFLVSFYNNEISEKSEIFDDQFSVERPDGSNFTLKIRSTKLEDSAMYFCASSLSRDQPQHFGDGTRLSIL.